These 21 T cell receptor beta chains originate from one sample sequenced in a study of cytomegalovirus exposure and HLA in healthy donors (dated by TCRdb to about 2017). The library was prepared using the immunoSEQ multiplex PCR assay. TCRdb took over this immuneACCESS table, retaining in-frame rearrangements with V and J assigned. Such tables are incomplete; in checked studies, under half of the missing clones stem from an unresolved V gene, and the remainder is unexplained. The sample data list some 140,000 clones, and roughly 86% of these were observed just once. The ten largest account for 1.4% of the sample. The sequenced sample consisted of PBMCs. These receptors were taken from a woman in her thirties in good health and CMV-seronegative.

This clone has at least ten counts. V usage is TRBV6-4 and J usage is TRBJ2-1; 11 bases fit TRBD1. The CDR3 covers 15 residues. J gave up 6 bases and V 0 bases, and 1 base lay outside the gene matches. CDR1 is MRHNA and CDR2 is SNTAGT in the germline V gene. The CDR3 nucleotides read TGTGCCAGCAGTGACTCGGGGACAGGGGGCAATGAGCAGTTCTTC. This sequence encodes CASSDSGTGGNEQFF.

This chain uses TRBV4-1 with TRBJ2-5; D uncertain. The CDR3 is 16 residues long. V lost 0 bases to trimming and J lost 2 bases, with 13 bases between them. Germline-derived CDR1 and CDR2 are MGHRA and YSYEKL. CDR3 DNA: TGCGCCAGCAGCCAAGATTACGAGCAGGCTCAAGAGACCCAGTACTTC. Protein: CASSQDYEQAQETQYF.

The chain recombines TRBV4-1 with TRBJ2-6; 8 nucleotides align to TRBD1. CDR3 length: 18 residues. Trimming took 5 bases from V and 4 from J; bases not matched to a gene: 13. Germline V gene sequence: CDR1 MGHRA, CDR2 YSYEKL. CDR3 DNA sequence: TGCGCCAGCAGCGCCCAACCAGGGGGCTCGGGCGGGGCCAACGTCCTGACTTTC. Its translation: CASSAQPGGSGGANVLTF.

The rearrangement links TRBV28 to TRBJ1-4; D is uncertain. Trimming cost V 6 bases and J 0 bases, with 11 bases left between them. Germline lookup yields CDR1 MDHEN and CDR2 SYDVKM. This CDR3 has 15 amino acids. CDR3 sequence (DNA): TGTGCCAGCAGCCGTAGCAGAGCAACTAATGAAAAACTGTTTTTT. Translation: CASSRSRATNEKLFF.

This clone was detected only once. The rearrangement joins TRBV12-5 to TRBJ1-1; 7 bases line up with TRBD1. The CDR3 spans 13 residues. Germline trimming cut 9 bases from V and 1 base from J; bases unmatched to any gene: 5. CDR1 LGHNT and CDR2 FRNRAP come from the germline V gene. The CDR3 nucleotides are TGTGCTAGCAACCAGGGGGGGAACACTGAAGCTTTCTTT. Translated: CASNQGGNTEAFF. The full variable domain, with the rest looked up from reference TRBV12-5 and TRBJ1-1, is DARVTQTPRHKVTEMGQEVTMRCQPILGHNTVFWYRQTMMQGLELLAYFRNRAPLDDSGMPKDRFSAEMPDATLATLKIQPSEPRDSAVYFCASNQGGNTEAFFGQGTRLTVV.

In DNA form, the CDR3 reads TGTGCCAGTACGGGACTAGCGGGGGCCTACGAGCAGTACTTC. Protein: CASTGLAGAYEQYF. The chain joins TRBV6-1 to TRBJ2-7; 14 bases agree with TRBD2. CDR1 is MNHNS, CDR2 SASEGT, per germline. The CDR3 extends over 14 amino acids. V dropped 9 bases and J dropped 2; count of bases not matched to a gene: 3.

This clone appeared a single time. This chain connects TRBV11-3 to TRBJ2-3; a weak D match, TRBD2 (5 bases). CDR1 SGHNT and CDR2 YENEEA come from the germline V gene. The CDR3 spans 16 residues. V gave up 4 bases and J gave up 0 bases, with 14 bases separating them. For the CDR3, the DNA is TGTGCCAGCAGCTCCTCAGGAGGAGCCAGCACAGATACGCAGTATTTT. Amino acids: CASSSSGGASTDTQYF.

V is TRBV18 and J is TRBJ2-4; D unresolved. V was trimmed by 2 bases and J by 1 base, leaving 9 bases between them. Germline values: CDR1 KGHSH, CDR2 LQKENI. CDR3 length: 15 amino acids. The CDR3 DNA reads TGTGCCAGCTCACCAGGGCTTGTGGCCAAAAACATTCAGTACTTC. Translating it yields CASSPGLVAKNIQYF.

This rearrangement joins TRBV18 to TRBJ2-2, with a weak D call TRBD1 (6 bases). V was cut by 4 bases and J by 4 bases, with 13 bases left in between. Germline loops: CDR1 KGHSH, CDR2 LQKENI. The CDR3 consists of 15 residues. CDR3 in amino acids: CASSRVKGVTGELFF. The CDR3 region has the DNA TGTGCCAGCTCACGAGTAAAGGGGGTCACCGGGGAGCTGTTTTTT.

This clone was found a few times. CDR3 sequence (DNA): TGTGCCAGCAGCTTAGTTAGCGGGGGGTCCTACGAGCAGTACTTC. It translates to CASSLVSGGSYEQYF. The chain employs TRBV7-2 and TRBJ2-7; TRBD2 aligns across 10 bases. Germline CDR1 is SGHTA and CDR2 is FQGNSA. The CDR3 covers 15 residues. V dropped 1 base and J dropped 1; count of bases not matched to a gene: 1. Variable domain in full (rest from reference TRBV7-2 and TRBJ2-7): GAGVSQSPSNKVTEKGKDVELRCDPISGHTALYWYRQSLGQGLEFLIYFQGNSAPDKSGLPSDRFSAERTGGSVSTLTIQRTQQEDSAVYLCASSLVSGGSYEQYFGPGTRLTVT.

The chain is built from TRBV5-4 and TRBJ1-5; D is possibly TRBD1 (5 bases). The CDR3 runs 20 residues. CDR1 SGHNT and CDR2 YYREEE come from the germline V gene (reference sequence). The V end was cut by 1 base, the J end by 4 bases, with 27 bases between. CDR3 nucleotide sequence: TGTGCCAGCAGCTTGTCTTTATCCGCGAGGACGGGGGGTTCTAATCAGCCCCAGCATTTT. This sequence encodes CASSLSLSARTGGSNQPQHF.

This clone occurred once. The V and J genes are TRBV20-1 and TRBJ2-5; D might be TRBD2 (6 bases). The CDR3 spans 10 residues. The germline V gene encodes CDR1 DFQATT and CDR2 SNEGSKA (reference sequence). The germline V and J ends were trimmed by 3 bases and 10 bases, with 9 bases remaining between them. As DNA, the CDR3 is TGCAGTGCTAGTCTAGCGTTCCAGTACTTC. It yields the protein CSASLAFQYF.

The chain couples TRBV5-4 to TRBJ2-7; 7 bases are a match to TRBD1. The CDR3 spans 16 residues. V shed 5 bases, J shed 0 bases, and the junction held 11 bases outside the gene matches. Germline CDR1 reads SGHNT; CDR2 reads YYREEE (reference sequence). CDR3 coding DNA: TGTGCCAGCAGTCCTTATCCGACAGGGAGCTCCTACGAGCAGTACTTC. It codes for CASSPYPTGSSYEQYF.

The sample holds one count of this clone. The chain couples TRBV12-5 to TRBJ2-3; 7 bases map to TRBD2. This CDR3 is 12 amino acids long. With 8 bases clipped from V and 3 bases from J, the junction kept 2 bases outside the gene matches. CDR1 is LGHNT, CDR2 FRNRAP, per germline. CDR3 residues: CASSGVTDTQYF. The CDR3 nucleotides read TGTGCTAGTAGCGGGGTGACAGATACGCAGTATTTT.

V and J are TRBV11-2 and TRBJ2-3; D perhaps matches TRBD2 (6 bases). V was clipped by 0 bases and J by 10 bases, with 14 bases between them. Per germline, CDR1 SGHAT and CDR2 FQNNGV. The CDR3 extends over 14 amino acids. In DNA form, the CDR3 reads TGTGCCAGCAGCTTAGAGGGTACTAGCCTCGCGCAGTATTTT. Translating it yields CASSLEGTSLAQYF.

The rearrangement uses TRBV6-5 and TRBJ1-6; TRBD1 agrees at 9 bases. The trim removed 2 bases at V and 10 bases at J, leaving 6 bases unmatched. The CDR3 is 15 amino acids. Looked up from germline, CDR1 is MNHEY and CDR2 is SVGAGI. CDR3 coding DNA: TGTGCCAGCAGTTACCGACAGGGGGTCGACTCACCCCTCCACTTT. This codes for CASSYRQGVDSPLHF.

This chain uses TRBV28 with TRBJ1-3; D is undetermined. Germline loops: CDR1 MDHEN, CDR2 SYDVKM. V was cut by 0 bases and J by 0 bases, with 9 bases left in between. The CDR3 sequence is 16 residues long. The CDR3 loop is CASSLWRVPSGNTIYF. The DNA for the CDR3 is TGTGCCAGCAGTTTATGGAGAGTGCCCTCTGGAAACACCATATATTTT. The whole variable domain, filled in from reference TRBV28 and TRBJ1-3, reads DVKVTQSSRYLVKRTGEKVFLECVQDMDHENMFWYRQDPGLGLRLIYFSYDVKMKEKGDIPEGYSVSREKKERFSLILESASTNQTSMYLCASSLWRVPSGNTIYFGEGSWLTVV.

The CDR3: CASSTLRGETNSPLHF. CDR3 nucleotides: TGTGCCAGTAGTACCCTCCGGGGGGAGACGAATTCACCCCTCCACTTT. The chain couples TRBV19 to TRBJ1-6, with a tentative D call TRBD1 (5 bases). The V end was cut by 4 bases, the J end by 7 bases, with 17 bases between. This CDR3 has 16 amino acids. Germline CDR1 LNHDA, CDR2 SQIVND (reference sequence).

The chain recombines TRBV7-3 with TRBJ2-1, with 8 bases fitting TRBD2. The J segment lost 8 bases and the V segment lost 10 bases, leaving 10 bases of the junction unmatched. The CDR3 is made up of 13 amino acids. Per the germline V gene, CDR1 is SGHTA and CDR2 is FQGTGA. CDR3 protein: CATSGSGEDEQFF. CDR3 DNA sequence: TGTGCCACCTCAGGTAGCGGGGAGGATGAGCAGTTCTTC.

The chain uses TRBV9 and TRBJ1-2; D might be TRBD1 (5 bases). The CDR3 is 13 residues long. Trimming took 3 bases from V and 4 from J, leaving 10 bases between them. Germline V gene lookup returns CDR1 SGDLS and CDR2 YYNGEE. For the CDR3, the DNA is TGTGCCAGCAGCGGGTCGGGGGGCTATGGCTACACCTTC. It codes for CASSGSGGYGYTF.

J is TRBJ1-2 and V is TRBV5-1; D call uncertain. The length of the CDR3 is 13 residues. The V end lost 5 bases, the J end lost 5 bases, and 13 bases lay between the germline ends. Germline V lookup: CDR1 SGHRS, CDR2 YFSETQ. CDR3 DNA sequence: TGCGCCAGCAGTGACGACCGGGAGTATGGCTACACCTTC. This translates into CASSDDREYGYTF.